A single sample gave rise to the 29 T cell receptor beta chains below, sequenced in a study of blood T cells in healthy people across ages. For the second PCR, which ran for about 6 to 11 cycles, a sample-barcoded 5' primer and a J-beta primer mix were used. Each CDR3 protein is one row after TCRdb ran MiXCR on the 5' RACE reads. The sample lists 700,000 to 850,000 distinct CDR3 sequences; 30% to 45% were seen once. The sequenced material came from blood. These receptors were obtained from a man between 18 and 35 years old in good health.

On this clonotype itself: An end of the junction does not agree with germline; a read error may underlie this. The chain is built from TRBV6-5 and TRBJ2-3; D is ambiguous. Germline CDR1 reads MNHEY; CDR2 reads SVGAGI. The CDR3 is 15 amino acids. DNA of the CDR3: TGTGTCAGCAGTTACTCACCAGCTGGCACAGATACGCAGTATTTT. Translating gives CVSSYSPAGTDTQYF.

This clonotype was counted between two and nine times. The rearrangement uses TRBV10-3 and TRBJ2-3; D is perhaps TRBD2 (5 bases). The germline V and J ends were trimmed by 0 bases and 2 bases, with 9 bases remaining between them. Germline lookup yields CDR1 ENHRY and CDR2 SYGVKD. The CDR3 is 15 residues long. CDR3 sequence: CAISESLANTDTQYF. The CDR3 nucleotides read TGTGCCATCAGTGAGTCTCTAGCCAACACAGATACGCAGTATTTT.

The chain recombines TRBV4-2 with TRBJ1-5; D is unresolved. The CDR3 loop spans 15 amino acids. Germline CDR1 is LGHNA and CDR2 is YNFKEQ. Trimming shortened V by 0 bases and J by 6 bases, and 12 bases separated the two germline ends. The CDR3 spells CASSQDGPGIQPQHF. DNA for the CDR3: TGTGCCAGCAGCCAAGATGGGCCAGGAATTCAGCCCCAGCATTTT.

Comment on this clonotype: Compared with germline, one end of the junction differs, possibly owing to a read error. The gene calls are TRBV7-9 and TRBJ1-6, with a weak D call TRBD1 (5 bases). Germline CDR1 SEHNR, CDR2 FQNEAQ (reference sequence). This CDR3 has 15 amino acids. Here the CDR3 reads CASSPPQGPSSPPHF. The CDR3 region has the DNA TGTGCCAGCAGCCCGCCGCAGGGCCCCTCTTCACCCCCCCACTTT.

The chain combines TRBV20-1 with TRBJ1-5, with TRBD1 matching 8 bases. Germline loops: CDR1 DFQATT, CDR2 SNEGSKA (reference sequence). The CDR3 runs to 18 residues. V was pared by 3 bases and J by 1 base, with 14 bases of the junction left unmatched. CDR3 in amino acids: CSASPQDRAIRSNQPQHF. CDR3 in DNA: TGCAGTGCTAGTCCCCAGGACAGGGCGATCAGGAGCAATCAGCCCCAGCATTTT.

Note on this clonotype: A clone one base away is much larger, so this may be a read error. The V gene is TRBV14, the J gene TRBJ1-6; 7 bases agree with TRBD1. The germline V gene has CDR1 SGHDN and CDR2 FVKESK. The CDR3 totals 14 residues. Here the CDR3 DNA reads TGTGCCAGCAGCCAACCGGGACAGAATTCACCCCCCCACTTT. It specifies CASSQPGQNSPPHF.

CDR3 sequence: CASRHDSSQFNEQFF. The CDR3 DNA reads as TGTGCCAGCAGACACGACTCGAGCCAATTCAATGAGCAGTTCTTC. The chain uses TRBV12-3 or TRBV12-4 and TRBJ2-1; D not resolved. Trimming shortened V by 6 bases and J by 6 bases, and 18 bases separated the two germline ends. The length of the CDR3 is 15 residues.

This clonotype was observed many times. V is TRBV7-9 and J is TRBJ1-2; no clear D gene. Germline lookup yields CDR1 SEHNR and CDR2 FQNEAQ (reference sequence). V lost 5 bases and J 3 bases, leaving 10 bases between the germline ends. The CDR3 has 13 residues. CDR3: CASSAETDYGYTF. Written as DNA, the CDR3 is TGTGCCAGCAGCGCAGAGACGGACTATGGCTACACCTTC.

This chain connects TRBV20-1 to TRBJ1-2; 9 bases match TRBD1. Trimming at V came to 4 bases and at J to 3 bases, leaving 3 bases not matched to a gene. This CDR3 contains 13 residues. CDR1 and CDR2 from the germline V gene are DFQATT and SNEGSKA (reference sequence). The CDR3 region has the DNA TGCAGTGCTACCCGGACAGGGGACTATGGCTACACCTTC. Its translation: CSATRTGDYGYTF.

The sample holds a few counts of this clonotype. The rearrangement links TRBV3-1 to TRBJ2-1; 12 bases line up with TRBD2. Germline loops: CDR1 LGHDT, CDR2 YNNKEL (reference sequence). CDR3 size: 13 residues. V shed 6 bases and J 12 bases; nucleotides not matched to a gene: 6. The CDR3 region has the DNA TGTGCCAGCAGGTCTGCTAGCGGGGGGGCGCAGTTCTTC. Encoded protein: CASRSASGGAQFF.

This sequence joins TRBV20-1 and TRBJ2-3, with 9 bases lining up with TRBD2. Per germline, CDR1 DFQATT and CDR2 SNEGSKA (reference sequence). The CDR3 extends over 16 amino acids. V trimming: 0 bases; J trimming: 0 bases; junction bases outside the gene matches: 4. The CDR3 DNA sequence: TGCAGTGCTAGAGACCAGCGGGGGGTTAGCACAGATACGCAGTATTTT. Translating it yields CSARDQRGVSTDTQYF.

This clonotype was seen at least ten times. V and J are TRBV20-1 and TRBJ2-5; D remains ambiguous. CDR3 length: 11 residues. Trimming removed 3 bases at V and 2 bases at J, with 4 bases between. The V gene's germline CDR1 is DFQATT and CDR2 SNEGSKA (reference sequence). The CDR3 spells CSASPQETQYF. CDR3 DNA: TGCAGTGCTAGCCCTCAAGAGACCCAGTACTTC.

The CDR3: CASSRDRGIEKLFF. The CDR3 DNA sequence: TGTGCCAGCAGCCGAGACAGGGGGATCGAAAAACTGTTTTTT. The rearrangement joins TRBV7-2 to TRBJ1-4; 9 bases are shared with TRBD1. The CDR3 is 14 amino acids. The germline gives CDR1 SGHTA, CDR2 FQGNSA. V dropped 5 bases and J dropped 8; count of bases not matched to a gene: 6. Complete variable domain (other parts from reference TRBV7-2 and TRBJ1-4): GAGVSQSPSNKVTEKGKDVELRCDPISGHTALYWYRQSLGQGLEFLIYFQGNSAPDKSGLPSDRFSAERTGGSVSTLTIQRTQQEDSAVYLCASSRDRGIEKLFFGSGTQLSVL.

V is TRBV9 and J is TRBJ2-5; TRBD2 matches 9 bases. The DNA end lines up better with TRBJ2-7; the J call may be wrong. The germline gives CDR1 SGDLS, CDR2 YYNGEE. The CDR3 is made up of 18 amino acids. Written as DNA, the CDR3 is TGTGCCAGCAGCGTAGGAAGCTTGTCGGCTAGCGGGGTATACGAGCAGTACTTC. Protein sequence: CASSVGSLSASGVYEQYF.

The chain joins TRBV4-1 to TRBJ1-1; a weak D match, TRBD1 (5 bases). The CDR3 spans 14 residues. Trimming removed 11 bases from V and 0 bases from J, with 16 bases in between. CDR1 is MGHRA, CDR2 YSYEKL, per germline. The CDR3 DNA reads as TGCGCCTCGGTGGACACGCGAATGAACACTGAAGCTTTCTTT. Translated, it gives CASVDTRMNTEAFF.

CDR3 loop: CAARTSGYNEQFF. The CDR3 region has the DNA TGTGCCGCTCGGACTAGCGGATACAATGAGCAGTTCTTC. V is TRBV6-6 and J is TRBJ2-1; 10 bases agree with TRBD2. The germline V gene encodes CDR1 MNHNY and CDR2 SVGAGI (reference sequence). V gave up 11 bases and J gave up 4 bases; unmatched junction bases: 5. This CDR3 has 13 amino acids.

The table lists this clonotype with many counts. The V call is TRBV10-2, the J call TRBJ2-1; no reliable D call. Germline V gene data show CDR1 as WSHSY and CDR2 as SAAADI. The V and J ends lost 3 bases and 7 bases respectively, with 10 bases between them. There are 13 residues in the CDR3. CDR3 nucleotides: TGCGCCAGCAGTGAATACAATACGAATGAGCAGTTCTTC. Protein product: CASSEYNTNEQFF.

This clonotype was found a few times. V gene TRBV20-1 combines with J gene TRBJ2-6; TRBD1 is a possible D gene (6 bases). Trimming cost V 1 base and J 0 bases, with 19 bases left between them. This CDR3 spans 19 amino acids. Germline loops: CDR1 DFQATT, CDR2 SNEGSKA (reference sequence). The CDR3 DNA follows: TGCAGTGCTAGAGTTTTTCCTCGTGGACAGAACTCTGGGGCCAACGTCCTGACTTTC. Translated: CSARVFPRGQNSGANVLTF.

The chain has TRBV7-8 and TRBJ2-1; 9 positions agree with TRBD2. From germline, CDR1 is SGHVS and CDR2 FQNEAQ. The CDR3 is made up of 15 amino acids. V was pared by 7 bases and J by 4 bases, with 8 bases of the junction left unmatched. The CDR3 protein is CASTQKRGAYNEQFF. The DNA of the CDR3 is TGTGCCAGCACCCAAAAGCGGGGGGCGTACAATGAGCAGTTCTTC. Together with reference TRBV7-8 and TRBJ2-1, the CDR3 gives the full variable domain: GAGVSQSPRYKVAKRGQDVALRCDPISGHVSLFWYQQALGQGPEFLTYFQNEAQLDKSGLPSDRFFAERPEGSVSTLKIQRTQQEDSAVYLCASTQKRGAYNEQFFGPGTRLTVL.

This clonotype was counted only a few times. The V and J genes are TRBV7-2 and TRBJ2-3; 9 bases line up with TRBD1. V shed 5 bases and J 5 bases; nucleotides not matched to a gene: 8. Per the germline V gene, CDR1 is SGHTA and CDR2 is FQGNSA. CDR3 length equals 15 residues. The CDR3 DNA follows: TGTGCCAGCAGCCTCACAGGGGGCTCAAAAGATACGCAGTATTTT. As protein: CASSLTGGSKDTQYF. Full variable domain (missing parts from reference TRBV7-2 and TRBJ2-3): GAGVSQSPSNKVTEKGKDVELRCDPISGHTALYWYRQSLGQGLEFLIYFQGNSAPDKSGLPSDRFSAERTGGSVSTLTIQRTQQEDSAVYLCASSLTGGSKDTQYFGPGTRLTVL.

The rearrangement joins TRBV5-1 to TRBJ2-3, with D tentatively TRBD1 (5 bases). This CDR3 is 16 amino acids long. Germline V lookup: CDR1 SGHRS, CDR2 YFSETQ. The V end lost 1 base, the J end lost 2 bases, and 14 bases lay between the germline ends. In nucleotides, the CDR3 is TGCGCCAGCAGCTTGAGGGGCGGAGATAACACAGATACGCAGTATTTT. This translates into CASSLRGGDNTDTQYF.

The J gene is TRBJ2-4, the V gene TRBV4-1; a possible D gene is TRBD2 (5 bases). This CDR3 spans 14 amino acids. CDR1 is MGHRA and CDR2 is YSYEKL in the germline V gene. V shed 4 bases and J shed 5 bases, with 12 bases lying between them. This CDR3 is CASSLQTGENIQYF. CDR3 DNA sequence: TGCGCCAGCAGCCTTCAGACCGGGGAAAACATTCAGTACTTC.

This clonotype was seen more than once but under ten times. The chain links TRBV13 to TRBJ1-1, with D uncertain. CDR1 is PRHDT, CDR2 FYEKMQ, per germline (reference sequence). This CDR3 contains 11 residues. The ends were cut back, 4 bases at V and 7 bases at J, with 7 bases in the middle. CDR3 in amino acids: CASSSGFEAFF. The CDR3 bases are TGTGCCAGCAGCTCAGGCTTTGAAGCTTTCTTT.

The chain uses TRBV30 and TRBJ1-6; D is unclear. V was trimmed by 0 bases and J by 10 bases, leaving 16 bases between them. Germline V gene data show CDR1 as GTSNPN and CDR2 as SVGIG (reference sequence). The CDR3 runs 15 residues. In nucleotides, the CDR3 is TGTGCCTGGAGTGTAAACCCTCTCAGAATCTCACCCCTCCACTTT. Translated: CAWSVNPLRISPLHF.

The V call is TRBV7-8, the J call TRBJ1-4; D uncertain. The V gene lost 5 bases and the J gene lost 2 bases, with 12 bases spanning the gap. CDR3 size: 15 residues. Germline-derived CDR1 and CDR2 are SGHVS and FQNEAQ. CDR3 sequence reads: CASSAGLGTNEKLFF. Written as DNA, the CDR3 is TGTGCCAGCAGCGCTGGCCTGGGCACTAATGAAAAACTGTTTTTT.

This clonotype occurred once. The DNA of the CDR3 is TGCGCCAGCGGCTCGGACAGGGTTTTCAATGAGCAGTTCTTC. Protein sequence: CASGSDRVFNEQFF. The rearrangement links TRBV5-1 to TRBJ2-1; TRBD1 aligns across 8 bases. Per germline, CDR1 SGHRS and CDR2 YFSETQ. V lost 7 bases and J lost 6; bases outside the gene matches: 9. The CDR3 totals 14 residues.

The chain carries TRBV4-2 and TRBJ2-4; D is possibly TRBD1 (6 bases). V lost 5 bases to trimming and J lost 5 bases, with 16 bases between them. CDR3 length equals 15 residues. The germline gives CDR1 LGHNA, CDR2 YNFKEQ. CDR3 in DNA: TGTGCCAGCAGCACAACAGGGAAAGCTGAAAACATTCAGTACTTC. This encodes CASSTTGKAENIQYF.

This clonotype was recorded only once. The chain recombines TRBV27 with TRBJ1-5; 11 bases are a match to TRBD1. The CDR3 extends over 18 amino acids. With V trimmed by 5 bases and J by 6 bases, 15 bases remained unmatched. Germline V gene data show CDR1 as MNHEY and CDR2 as SMNVEV (reference sequence). In nucleotides, the CDR3 is TGTGCCAGCAGTCTTTACTACACCCCGGGACAGGGGGTTCAGCCCCAGCATTTT. Encoded protein: CASSLYYTPGQGVQPQHF.

This rearrangement joins TRBV12-3 or TRBV12-4 to TRBJ2-5; D not resolved. The CDR3 sequence is 15 residues long. Trimming removed 7 bases at V and 2 bases at J, with 17 bases between. In DNA form, the CDR3 reads TGTGCCAGCACCTCTACCTTTGACGGGCAAGAGACCCAGTACTTC. Its translation is CASTSTFDGQETQYF.